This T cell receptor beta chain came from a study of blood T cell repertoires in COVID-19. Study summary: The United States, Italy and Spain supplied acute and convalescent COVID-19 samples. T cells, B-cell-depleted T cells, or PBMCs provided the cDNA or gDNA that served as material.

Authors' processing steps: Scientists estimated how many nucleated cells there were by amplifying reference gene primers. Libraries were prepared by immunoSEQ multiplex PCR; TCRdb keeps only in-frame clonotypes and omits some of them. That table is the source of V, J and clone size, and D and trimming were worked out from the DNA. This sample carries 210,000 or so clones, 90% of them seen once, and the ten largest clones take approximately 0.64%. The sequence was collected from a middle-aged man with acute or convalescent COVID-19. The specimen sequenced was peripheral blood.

CDR3 sequence: CASSWGTGGPTMQYF. The CDR3, as DNA: TGTGCCAGCAGCTGGGGGACTGGCGGGCCGACGATGCAGTACTTC. V and J are TRBV5-5 and TRBJ2-7, with D possibly TRBD2 on 6 matching bases. Per the germline V gene, CDR1 is SGHKS and CDR2 is YYEKEE (reference sequence). V was clipped by 3 bases and J by 9 bases, with 22 bases between them. CDR3 length equals 15 residues.